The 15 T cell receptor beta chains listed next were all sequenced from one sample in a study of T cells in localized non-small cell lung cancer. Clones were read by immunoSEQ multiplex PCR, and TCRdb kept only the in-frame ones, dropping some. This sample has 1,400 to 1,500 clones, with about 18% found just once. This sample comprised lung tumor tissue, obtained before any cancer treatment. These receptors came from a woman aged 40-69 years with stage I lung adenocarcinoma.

CDR3 in DNA: TGCAGCGTTGTTCCGGGGTCCACTGGAAACACCATATATTTT. Encoded protein: CSVVPGSTGNTIYF. The chain carries TRBV29-1 and TRBJ1-3; D is uncertain. Trimming cost V 4 bases and J 2 bases, with 12 bases left between them. The CDR3 is 14 amino acids. The germline gives CDR1 SQVTM, CDR2 ANQGSEA.

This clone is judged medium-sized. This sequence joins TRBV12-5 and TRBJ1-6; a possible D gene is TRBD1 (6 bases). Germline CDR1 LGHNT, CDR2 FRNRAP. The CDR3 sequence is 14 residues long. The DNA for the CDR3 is TGTGCCAGCGGCCCCCAGGGGAGGTCATCACCCCTCCACTTT. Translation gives CASGPQGRSSPLHF.

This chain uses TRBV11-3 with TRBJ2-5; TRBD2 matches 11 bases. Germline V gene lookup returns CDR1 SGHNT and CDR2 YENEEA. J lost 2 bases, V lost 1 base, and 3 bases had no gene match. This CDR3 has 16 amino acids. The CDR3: CASSLGLAGGQETQYF. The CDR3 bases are TGTGCCAGCAGCTTAGGCCTAGCGGGGGGACAAGAGACCCAGTACTTC.

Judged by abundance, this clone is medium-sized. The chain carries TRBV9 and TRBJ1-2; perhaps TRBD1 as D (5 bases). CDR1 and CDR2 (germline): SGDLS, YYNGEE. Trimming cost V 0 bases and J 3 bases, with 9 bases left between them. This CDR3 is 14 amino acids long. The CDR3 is CASSVDLGHYGYTF. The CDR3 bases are TGTGCCAGCAGCGTAGATCTGGGGCACTATGGCTACACCTTC.

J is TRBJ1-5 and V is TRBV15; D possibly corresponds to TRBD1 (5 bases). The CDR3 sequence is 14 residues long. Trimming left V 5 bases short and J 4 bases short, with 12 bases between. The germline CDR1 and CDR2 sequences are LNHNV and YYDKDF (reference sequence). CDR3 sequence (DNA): TGTGCCACCAGCCGAGGGGATTTTAATCAGCCCCAGCATTTT. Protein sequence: CATSRGDFNQPQHF.

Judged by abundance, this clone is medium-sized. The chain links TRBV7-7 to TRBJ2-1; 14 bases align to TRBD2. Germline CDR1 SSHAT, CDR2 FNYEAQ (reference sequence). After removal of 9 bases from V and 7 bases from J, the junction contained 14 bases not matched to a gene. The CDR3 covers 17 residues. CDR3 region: CARSRPGTSGGPNEQFF. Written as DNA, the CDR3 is TGTGCCAGAAGCCGTCCCGGGACTAGCGGGGGCCCGAATGAGCAGTTCTTC.

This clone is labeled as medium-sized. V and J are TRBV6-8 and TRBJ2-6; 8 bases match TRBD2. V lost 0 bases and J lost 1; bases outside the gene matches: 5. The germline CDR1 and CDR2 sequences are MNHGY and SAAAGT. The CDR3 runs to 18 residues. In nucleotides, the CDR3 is TGTGCCAGCAGTTACTCGTCCGCGGGGGGTTCTGGGGCCAACGTCCTGACTTTC. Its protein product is CASSYSSAGGSGANVLTF.

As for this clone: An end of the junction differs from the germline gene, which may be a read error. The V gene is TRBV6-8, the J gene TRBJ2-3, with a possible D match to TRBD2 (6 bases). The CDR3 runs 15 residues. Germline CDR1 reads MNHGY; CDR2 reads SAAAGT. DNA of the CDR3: TGTGCCATCAGTGGGGCTAGCGACGGGCCAGATACGCAGTATTTT. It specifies CAISGASDGPDTQYF.

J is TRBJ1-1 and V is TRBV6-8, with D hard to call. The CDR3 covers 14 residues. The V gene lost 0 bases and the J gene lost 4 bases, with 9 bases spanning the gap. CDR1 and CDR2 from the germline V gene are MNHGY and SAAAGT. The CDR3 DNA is TGTGCCAGCAGTTACTCCGGTGTGGGCACTGAAGCTTTCTTT. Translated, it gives CASSYSGVGTEAFF.

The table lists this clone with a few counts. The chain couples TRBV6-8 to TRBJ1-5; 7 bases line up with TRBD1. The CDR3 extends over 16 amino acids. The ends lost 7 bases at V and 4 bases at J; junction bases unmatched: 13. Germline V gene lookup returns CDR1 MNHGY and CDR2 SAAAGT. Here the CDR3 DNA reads TGTGCCAGCAAGGGGGACCTCGACAGGGATAATCAGCCCCAGCATTTT. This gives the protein CASKGDLDRDNQPQHF.

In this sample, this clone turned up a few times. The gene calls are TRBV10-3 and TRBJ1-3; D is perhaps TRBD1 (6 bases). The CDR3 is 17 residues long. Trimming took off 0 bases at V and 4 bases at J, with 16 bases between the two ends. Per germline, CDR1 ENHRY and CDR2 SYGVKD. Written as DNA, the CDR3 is TGTGCCATCAGTGAGTCGTCCCAACAGGGTATGGGAAACACCATATATTTT. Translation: CAISESSQQGMGNTIYF.

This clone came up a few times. The CDR3 nucleotides read TGTGCCAGCAGCCACTACCGACAGGGGGATTCACCCCTCCACTTT. Its translation is CASSHYRQGDSPLHF. The V and J genes are TRBV11-3 and TRBJ1-6; TRBD1 aligns across 9 bases. J was trimmed by 8 bases and V by 5 bases; bases with no gene match: 7. Germline values: CDR1 SGHNT, CDR2 YENEEA. CDR3 length: 15 residues.

The CDR3: CATVEQGNYGYTF. For the CDR3, the DNA is TGTGCCACCGTGGAACAGGGGAACTATGGCTACACCTTC. The chain is built from TRBV19 and TRBJ1-2; 7 nucleotides agree with TRBD1. The V and J ends lost 10 bases and 2 bases, in that order; junction bases with no gene match: 7. Germline V gene lookup returns CDR1 LNHDA and CDR2 SQIVND (reference sequence). This CDR3 has 13 residues. The full variable domain, completed using reference TRBV19 and TRBJ1-2, is DGGITQSPKYLFRKEGQNVTLSCEQNLNHDAMYWYRQDPGQGLRLIYYSQIVNDFQKGDIAEGYSVSREKKESFPLTVTSAQKNPTAFYLCATVEQGNYGYTFGSGTRLTVV.

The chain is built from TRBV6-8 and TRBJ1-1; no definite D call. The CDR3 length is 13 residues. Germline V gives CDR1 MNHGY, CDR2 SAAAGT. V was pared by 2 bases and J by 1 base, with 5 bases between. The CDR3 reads CASSYEENTEAFF. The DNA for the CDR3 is TGTGCCAGCAGTTACGAGGAGAACACTGAAGCTTTCTTT.

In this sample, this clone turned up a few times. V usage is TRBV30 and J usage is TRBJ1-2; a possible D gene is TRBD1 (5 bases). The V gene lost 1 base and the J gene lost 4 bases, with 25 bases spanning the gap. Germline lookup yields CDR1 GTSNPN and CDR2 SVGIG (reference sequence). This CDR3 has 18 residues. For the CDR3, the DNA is TGTGCCTGGAGTGGAATGAAAGAGGGGACTGACATTGGCTATGGCTACACCTTC. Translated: CAWSGMKEGTDIGYGYTF.